This T cell receptor (beta chain) was profiled in a study of neurological immune-mediated disorders. Per germline, CDR1 SNHLY and CDR2 FYNNEI. This CDR3 has 11 amino acids. V was pared by 7 bases and J by 2 bases, with 5 bases between. Every sequencing run produced over 160 million TCR-beta sequences that came from 15-18 subjects. One entry per CDR3 protein, called by TCRdb with MiXCR from the 5' RACE reads. The table has around 40,000 distinct CDR3 sequences, 6.5% to 7.5% seen once. Use was made of roughly 910,000 CD4+ or CD8+ T cells in sorted libraries. At least ten counts were recorded for this clonotype.

Input material: CD4+ T cells from blood. The receptor was derived from a man aged 50-60 years in good health. This chain uses TRBV2 with TRBJ2-5; D remains ambiguous. The CDR3 DNA is TGTGCCAGCAAGCTTCAAGAGACCCAGTACTTC. Amino acids: CASKLQETQYF.